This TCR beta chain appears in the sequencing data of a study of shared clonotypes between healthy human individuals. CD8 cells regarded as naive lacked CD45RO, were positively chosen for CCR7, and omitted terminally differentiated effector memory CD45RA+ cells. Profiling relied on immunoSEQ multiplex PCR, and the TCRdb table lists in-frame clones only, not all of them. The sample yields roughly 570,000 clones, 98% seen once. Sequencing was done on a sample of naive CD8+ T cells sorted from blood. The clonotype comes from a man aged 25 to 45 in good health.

This CDR3 reads CASTDSWSGSTSYEQYF. DNA for the CDR3: TGCGCCAGCACCGATTCTTGGAGCGGGAGTACTTCCTACGAGCAGTACTTC. This sequence joins TRBV10-2 and TRBJ2-7, with 8 positions matching TRBD2. CDR3 length equals 17 residues. V dropped 7 bases and J dropped 1; count of bases not matched to a gene: 15. Germline loops: CDR1 WSHSY, CDR2 SAAADI.